What follows are 21 T cell receptor beta chains derived from one specimen sequenced in a study of cytomegalovirus exposure and HLA in healthy donors. Sequenced by immunoSEQ multiplex PCR; TCRdb stores in-frame clones only, minus some. The data show 65,000 or so clones, 90% to 95% seen once. The sequenced sample consisted of PBMCs. The receptors were sampled from a man aged 18 to 29 in good health and CMV-seropositive.

The chain uses TRBV27 and TRBJ1-2; TRBD1 is a possible D gene (6 bases). The V end was cut by 10 bases, the J end by 2 bases, with 23 bases between. This CDR3 is 16 amino acids long. Germline CDR1 reads MNHEY; CDR2 reads SMNVEV (reference sequence). In DNA, the CDR3 is TGTGCCACGACGTCGACCATGGGGGCCAAAAACTATGGCTACACCTTC. It codes for CATTSTMGAKNYGYTF.

This clone was counted a few times. V and J are TRBV27 and TRBJ2-7; 7 nucleotides agree with TRBD2. From germline, CDR1 is MNHEY and CDR2 SMNVEV (reference sequence). This CDR3 has 14 amino acids. Trimming cost V 3 bases and J 2 bases; bases outside gene matches: 4. CDR3 sequence (DNA): TGTGCCAGCAGTTTTAGAGCGGGACCCTACGAGCAGTACTTC. This gives the protein CASSFRAGPYEQYF.

The V call is TRBV28, the J call TRBJ1-5; D is perhaps TRBD1 (6 bases). The germline V and J ends were trimmed by 8 bases and 1 base, with 15 bases remaining between them. Germline lookup yields CDR1 MDHEN and CDR2 SYDVKM. The CDR3 length is 15 residues. The CDR3 loop is CASGTGGGSNQPQHF. The CDR3 DNA sequence: TGTGCCAGCGGTACGGGGGGCGGCAGCAATCAGCCCCAGCATTTT.

The chain recombines TRBV6-5 with TRBJ1-1, with TRBD1 as a possible D gene (5 bases). Germline V lookup: CDR1 MNHEY, CDR2 SVGAGI. Trimming took off 6 bases at V and 0 bases at J, with 8 bases between the two ends. The CDR3 loop spans 13 amino acids. The CDR3, as DNA: TGTGCCAGCAGACCGACAGTGAACACTGAAGCTTTCTTT. Translation gives CASRPTVNTEAFF.

The V and J genes are TRBV5-8 and TRBJ2-3; tentatively, D is TRBD1 (5 bases). V lost 0 bases to trimming and J lost 3 bases, with 14 bases between them. Germline CDR1 and CDR2: SGHTS and YDEGEE. The CDR3 sequence is 16 residues long. The CDR3 coding sequence is TGTGCCAGCAGCTTGGCTCCGCAGCAGGGTACAGATACGCAGTATTTT. Amino acid sequence: CASSLAPQQGTDTQYF.

CDR3 coding DNA: TGTGCCTGGAGTGTACTGTTGTGGCAGGGTGTGCAGTTCTTC. It encodes CAWSVLLWQGVQFF. The rearrangement joins TRBV30 to TRBJ2-1; D perhaps matches TRBD1 (5 bases). In germline, CDR1 is GTSNPN, CDR2 SVGIG (reference sequence). The CDR3 length is 14 residues. Trimming shortened V by 0 bases and J by 12 bases, and 18 bases separated the two germline ends.

This clone occurred a few times. This chain links TRBV13 with TRBJ2-7; D perhaps matches TRBD1 (6 bases). V was shortened by 5 bases and J by 5 bases, with 16 bases between the two germline ends. CDR3 size: 14 residues. The germline V gene encodes CDR1 PRHDT and CDR2 FYEKMQ (reference sequence). The CDR3 protein is CASSLALEGDEQYF. The CDR3 coding sequence is TGTGCCAGCAGCCTGGCCCTAGAGGGGGACGAGCAGTACTTC.

The V gene is TRBV6-5, the J gene TRBJ1-6; 12 bases are a match to TRBD1. The CDR3 contains 14 residues. The germline CDR1 and CDR2 sequences are MNHEY and SVGAGI. V lost 6 bases and J lost 11; bases outside the gene matches: 5. CDR3 protein: CASSWDRGRPPLHF. CDR3 bases: TGTGCCAGCAGCTGGGACAGGGGGCGTCCACCCCTCCACTTT.

V and J are TRBV6-1 and TRBJ2-7; no definite D call. Germline V gives CDR1 MNHNS, CDR2 SASEGT. The CDR3 runs to 12 residues. The V gene lost 8 bases and the J gene lost 1 base, with 9 bases spanning the gap. The CDR3, as DNA: TGTGCCAGCGCGGCCGGATCCTACGAGCAGTACTTC. Its translation is CASAAGSYEQYF.

The chain employs TRBV6-5 and TRBJ1-2; D remains ambiguous. CDR1 MNHEY and CDR2 SVGAGI come from the germline V gene. V was pared by 2 bases and J by 4 bases, with 11 bases between. There are 14 residues in the CDR3. CDR3 residues: CASSYAGKSYGYTF. In nucleotides, the CDR3 is TGTGCCAGCAGTTACGCCGGGAAAAGCTATGGCTACACCTTC.

J is TRBJ1-2 and V is TRBV10-3; 9 nucleotides line up with TRBD1. This CDR3 spans 17 amino acids. Losses at the gene ends were 3 bases for V and 1 base for J; bases not matched to a gene: 9. Germline V gives CDR1 ENHRY, CDR2 SYGVKD. The CDR3 coding sequence is TGTGCCATCAGTGACCCCGACAGGGGGACTCATAACTATGGCTACACCTTC. The encoded protein is CAISDPDRGTHNYGYTF.

The chain couples TRBV11-2 to TRBJ2-1; TRBD2 is a possible D gene (5 bases). This CDR3 contains 15 residues. Germline V gives CDR1 SGHAT, CDR2 FQNNGV. The V end was cut by 6 bases, the J end by 0 bases, with 12 bases between. CDR3 sequence reads: CASRSGLSSYNEQFF. CDR3 nucleotides: TGTGCCAGCAGGAGCGGTTTAAGCTCCTACAATGAGCAGTTCTTC.

The chain links TRBV27 to TRBJ2-6, with D possibly TRBD1 on 5 matching bases. The germline V gene encodes CDR1 MNHEY and CDR2 SMNVEV (reference sequence). The CDR3 runs to 15 residues. Trimming left V 2 bases short and J 4 bases short, with 9 bases between. CDR3 bases: TGTGCCAGCAGTTTAATCAGGGCCGGGGCCAACGTCCTGACTTTC. Translated, it gives CASSLIRAGANVLTF.

The J gene is TRBJ1-5, the V gene TRBV7-9, with 9 bases fitting TRBD1. The V segment lost 3 bases and the J segment 2 bases; nucleotides outside the gene matches: 5. Germline V gene lookup returns CDR1 SEHNR and CDR2 FQNEAQ (reference sequence). The CDR3 consists of 16 residues. As DNA, the CDR3 is TGTGCCAGCAGCTTTGTTACAGGGGGCGGCAATCAGCCCCAGCATTTT. Its protein is CASSFVTGGGNQPQHF. The variable domain in full, with the rest retrieved from reference TRBV7-9 and TRBJ1-5, is DTGVSQNPRHKITKRGQNVTFRCDPISEHNRLYWYRQTLGQGPEFLTYFQNEAQLEKSRLLSDRFSAERPKGSFSTLEIQRTEQGDSAMYLCASSFVTGGGNQPQHFGDGTRLSIL.

The chain has TRBV7-9 and TRBJ2-1; 10 nucleotides align to TRBD1. Per the germline V gene, CDR1 is SEHNR and CDR2 is FQNEAQ (reference sequence). The CDR3 has 16 amino acids. After removal of 5 bases from V and 7 bases from J, the junction contained 11 bases not matched to a gene. This CDR3 is CASSPRDRGISNEQFF. The CDR3 coding sequence is TGTGCCAGCAGCCCTAGGGACAGGGGAATTTCTAATGAGCAGTTCTTC.

V usage is TRBV7-2 and J usage is TRBJ1-5; 8 nucleotides align to TRBD1. Germline CDR1 is SGHTA and CDR2 is FQGNSA. The trim removed 5 bases at V and 6 bases at J, leaving 6 bases unmatched. This CDR3 region has 14 residues. The CDR3 coding sequence is TGTGCCAGCAGCCAGACAGGGGCGGGTCAGCCCCAGCATTTT. Translated, it gives CASSQTGAGQPQHF.

The chain recombines TRBV7-9 with TRBJ1-1, with a possible D match to TRBD1 (5 bases). The length of the CDR3 is 13 residues. The germline CDR1 and CDR2 sequences are SEHNR and FQNEAQ (reference sequence). Between the trimmed V and J ends, which lost 1 base and 3 bases, there was a span of 6 bases. In DNA form, the CDR3 reads TGTGCCAGCAGCTTAGTAGGGGACACTGAAGCTTTCTTT. Encoded protein: CASSLVGDTEAFF.

V gene TRBV28 combines with J gene TRBJ2-2, with TRBD2 identical over 7 bases. The germline gives CDR1 MDHEN, CDR2 SYDVKM. The V segment lost 7 bases and the J segment 0 bases; nucleotides outside the gene matches: 14. CDR3 size: 18 residues. The CDR3 here is CASKTQFGGLTNTGELFF. Here the CDR3 DNA reads TGTGCCAGCAAAACTCAGTTTGGGGGACTAACGAACACCGGGGAGCTGTTTTTT.

The chain recombines TRBV18 with TRBJ2-1, with D perhaps matching TRBD2 (7 bases). The CDR3 contains 15 residues. V was shortened by 2 bases and J by 5 bases, with 13 bases between the two germline ends. Looked up from germline, CDR1 is KGHSH and CDR2 is LQKENI. CDR3 sequence reads: CASSPNRAGDNEQFF. The CDR3 bases are TGTGCCAGCTCACCAAACAGGGCGGGAGACAATGAGCAGTTCTTC.

The V call is TRBV27, the J call TRBJ1-1; D remains ambiguous. Germline V gives CDR1 MNHEY, CDR2 SMNVEV (reference sequence). V gave up 2 bases and J gave up 10 bases, with 11 bases separating them. The CDR3 totals 12 residues. CDR3 DNA sequence: TGTGCCAGCAGTTTACTAGGAGGGCCAGCTTTCTTT. This sequence encodes CASSLLGGPAFF.

The genes are TRBV21-1 and TRBJ1-2; the D call in the table, TRBD1, was not verified against the DNA. TRBV21-1 is reported as a pseudogene. The CDR3 covers 15 residues. The CDR3 loop reads CASSKADRGNYGYTF. DNA of the CDR3: TGTGCCAGCAGCAAAGCGGACAGGGGGAACTATGGCTACACCTTC.